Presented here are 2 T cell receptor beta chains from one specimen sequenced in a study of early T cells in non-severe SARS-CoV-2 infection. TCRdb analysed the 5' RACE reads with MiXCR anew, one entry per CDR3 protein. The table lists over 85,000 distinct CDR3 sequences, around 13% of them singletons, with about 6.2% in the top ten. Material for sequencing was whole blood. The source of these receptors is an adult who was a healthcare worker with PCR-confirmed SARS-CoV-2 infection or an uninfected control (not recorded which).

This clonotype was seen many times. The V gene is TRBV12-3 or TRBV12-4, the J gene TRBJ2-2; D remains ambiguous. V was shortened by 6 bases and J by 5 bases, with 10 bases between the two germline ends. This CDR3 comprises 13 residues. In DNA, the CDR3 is TGTGCCAGCAGCTCAACCCCAACCGGGGAGCTGTTTTTT. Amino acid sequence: CASSSTPTGELFF.

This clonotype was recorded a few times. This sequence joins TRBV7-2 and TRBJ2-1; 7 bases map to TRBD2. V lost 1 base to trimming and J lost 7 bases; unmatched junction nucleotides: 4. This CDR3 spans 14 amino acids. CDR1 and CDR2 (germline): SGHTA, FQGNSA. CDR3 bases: TGTGCCAGCAGCTTAGGGAACGGGGGGAATGAGCAGTTCTTC. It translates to CASSLGNGGNEQFF.